The 28 T cell receptor beta chains below were found in one sample sequenced in a study of patients and donors after allogeneic stem cell transplantation (dated by TCRdb to about 2020). The library was generated by RT-PCR. TCRdb names NextSeq 550 as the instrument used. TCRdb reran the public reads through fastp at Q25 and MiXCR, keeping productive beta chains. Rows with one shared CDR3 protein collapse into an entry with the most common genes and DNA. The sample table contains about a million distinct CDR3 sequences; only one count was recorded for 15% to 20% of them. The ten largest clonotypes hold around 6% of the sample. Sequenced material: blood, either unsorted or a sorted T cell fraction (not recorded which). Receptors were obtained from a human donor who was either an allogeneic HSCT recipient or a stem cell or donor lymphocyte infusion donor (not recorded which). It is not recorded whose cells these are; they may come from a transplant donor.

The genes are TRBV6-1 and TRBJ2-1; 9 bases fit TRBD1. Germline V lookup: CDR1 MNHNS, CDR2 SASEGT. CDR3 size: 15 residues. With V trimmed by 6 bases and J by 8 bases, 11 bases remained unmatched. This CDR3 is CASRPQHRGPYEQFF. CDR3 bases: TGTGCCAGCAGGCCCCAACACAGGGGGCCTTATGAGCAGTTCTTC.

The V and J genes are TRBV7-9 and TRBJ1-2; no firm D call. With 5 bases removed from V and 8 bases from J, the gap between germline ends came to 12 bases. Germline CDR1 is SEHNR and CDR2 is FQNEAQ (reference sequence). CDR3 length: 12 residues. The CDR3 loop reads CASSPEWPGYTF. DNA for the CDR3: TGTGCCAGCAGCCCAGAGTGGCCAGGCTACACCTTC.

This clonotype was detected only a few times. The chain joins TRBV5-1 to TRBJ2-5; 15 nucleotides match TRBD2. The CDR3 has 16 residues. V was clipped by 0 bases and J by 4 bases; unmatched bases: 1. Germline CDR1 SGHRS, CDR2 YFSETQ. The CDR3 protein is CASSLVGLAGGETQYF. The DNA of the CDR3 is TGCGCCAGCAGCTTGGTGGGACTAGCGGGAGGAGAGACCCAGTACTTC.

This clonotype was observed a handful of times. This sequence joins TRBV12-3 or TRBV12-4 and TRBJ2-1; 12 bases map to TRBD2. After removal of 6 bases from V and 0 bases from J, the junction contained 6 bases not matched to a gene. CDR3 length equals 17 residues. CDR3 in amino acids: CASSYGLAGSSYNEQFF. CDR3 in DNA: TGTGCCAGCAGCTACGGACTAGCGGGGAGCTCCTACAATGAGCAGTTCTTC.

This clonotype was counted between two and nine times. This chain's CDR3 is CSARLHQGAGGYTF. DNA for the CDR3: TGCAGTGCTAGACTCCACCAGGGGGCAGGTGGCTACACCTTC. The chain employs TRBV20-1 and TRBJ1-2, with 8 bases matching TRBD1. The CDR3 runs 14 residues. Losses at the gene ends were 2 bases for V and 7 bases for J; bases not matched to a gene: 9. Germline CDR1 reads DFQATT; CDR2 reads SNEGSKA (reference sequence).

The table lists this clonotype with a count of one. This chain links TRBV18 with TRBJ2-3; D is uncertain. V was cut by 2 bases and J by 5 bases, with 14 bases left in between. Germline loops: CDR1 KGHSH, CDR2 LQKENI. The CDR3 loop spans 15 amino acids. The CDR3, as DNA: TGTGCCAGCTCACCATCAATCAGGAACAAAGATACGCAGTATTTT. This translates into CASSPSIRNKDTQYF.

V usage is TRBV4-3 and J usage is TRBJ2-1; weak D call: TRBD1 (5 bases). The germline V gene encodes CDR1 LGHNA and CDR2 YSLEER. The CDR3 sequence is 15 residues long. V lost 0 bases to trimming and J lost 3 bases, with 9 bases between them. The DNA of the CDR3 is TGCGCCAGCAGCCAAGAGGAACAGGTCTACAATGAGCAGTTCTTC. This gives the protein CASSQEEQVYNEQFF.

This chain uses TRBV6-5 with TRBJ2-7; D uncertain. This CDR3 region has 14 residues. The germline CDR1 and CDR2 sequences are MNHEY and SVGAGI. The V and J ends lost 2 bases and 2 bases respectively, with 10 bases between them. DNA of the CDR3: TGTGCCAGCAGTTACGGGGTAGGCACCTACGAGCAGTACTTC. Protein sequence: CASSYGVGTYEQYF.

The gene calls are TRBV12-3 or TRBV12-4 and TRBJ2-7; 10 positions agree with TRBD1. V was pared by 7 bases and J by 4 bases, with 10 bases of the junction left unmatched. The CDR3 extends over 15 amino acids. CDR3 sequence: CASTLRDRGTYEQYF. DNA of the CDR3: TGTGCCAGCACCCTTAGGGACAGGGGTACTTACGAGCAGTACTTC.

The DNA for the CDR3 is TGCAGCGTCCCTAAGGGAGAGCGGACTTACAATGAGCAGTTCTTC. It translates to CSVPKGERTYNEQFF. The J gene is TRBJ2-1, the V gene TRBV29-1; a weak D match, TRBD2 (5 bases). V lost 6 bases and J 4 bases, leaving 19 bases between the germline ends. The germline V gene encodes CDR1 SQVTM and CDR2 ANQGSEA. This CDR3 has 15 amino acids.

V usage is TRBV18 and J usage is TRBJ1-1; D may be TRBD1 (5 bases). V lost 4 bases and J lost 6, with 15 bases in between. Germline V lookup: CDR1 KGHSH, CDR2 LQKENI. There are 14 residues in the CDR3. The CDR3 here is CASSQRQGGAEAFF. The CDR3 DNA sequence: TGTGCCAGCTCACAAAGGCAGGGTGGGGCTGAAGCTTTCTTT.

This chain uses TRBV2 with TRBJ1-3; D gene ambiguous. This CDR3 region has 15 residues. Germline CDR1 SNHLY, CDR2 FYNNEI. Trimming pared 7 bases from V and 4 bases from J, leaving 17 bases between. For the CDR3, the DNA is TGTGCCAGCACCGAACCCCTAGGGTCCGGAAACACCATATATTTT. This gives the protein CASTEPLGSGNTIYF.

The CDR3 sequence: CATGDRGGAEAFF. CDR3 nucleotide sequence: TGTGCCACCGGGGACAGGGGGGGGGCTGAAGCTTTCTTT. The chain combines TRBV24-1 with TRBJ1-1; TRBD1 agrees at 11 bases. The V gene's germline CDR1 is KGHDR and CDR2 SFDVKD. This CDR3 has 13 amino acids. V was pared by 9 bases and J by 6 bases, with 5 bases of the junction left unmatched.

This clonotype appeared a few times. The V gene is TRBV15, the J gene TRBJ2-1; D not certain. The CDR3 is made up of 11 amino acids. With 3 bases removed from V and 6 bases from J, the gap between germline ends came to 3 bases. Germline CDR1 LNHNV, CDR2 YYDKDF (reference sequence). The CDR3 bases are TGTGCCACCAGCAGGACCAATGAGCAGTTCTTC. It translates to CATSRTNEQFF.

This clonotype was found many times. The V and J genes are TRBV12-3 or TRBV12-4 and TRBJ2-3, with a possible D match to TRBD1 (6 bases). Trimming stripped 2 bases from V and 0 bases from J, with 12 bases between. This CDR3 comprises 16 residues. CDR3 protein: CASSLRGQGSTDTQYF. The CDR3 DNA reads as TGTGCCAGCAGTTTACGCGGGCAGGGGAGCACAGATACGCAGTATTTT.

J is TRBJ2-2 and V is TRBV12-3 or TRBV12-4; a possible D gene is TRBD1 (5 bases). V lost 7 bases and J 4 bases, leaving 16 bases between the germline ends. The CDR3 is 15 amino acids. The CDR3 spells CASKNLEGVTGELFF. The CDR3 region has the DNA TGTGCCAGCAAAAACTTAGAAGGGGTCACCGGGGAGCTGTTTTTT.

J is TRBJ2-1 and V is TRBV9; 10 bases agree with TRBD2. CDR3 size: 18 residues. The germline gives CDR1 SGDLS, CDR2 YYNGEE. J gave up 4 bases and V 0 bases, and 10 bases lay outside the gene matches. The CDR3 spells CASSVGLAGVGGYNEQFF. CDR3 DNA: TGTGCCAGCAGCGTAGGGCTAGCGGGAGTTGGGGGGTACAATGAGCAGTTCTTC. The full variable domain, rest sourced from reference TRBV9 and TRBJ2-1, is DSGVTQTPKHLITATGQRVTLRCSPRSGDLSVYWYQQSLDQGLQFLIQYYNGEERAKGNILERFSAQQFPDLHSELNLSSLELGDSALYFCASSVGLAGVGGYNEQFFGPGTRLTVL.

This clonotype was counted a few times. This chain joins TRBV2 and TRBJ2-1; 8 bases are shared with TRBD2. This CDR3 spans 13 amino acids. Germline V CDR1 and CDR2: SNHLY, FYNNEI. J was trimmed by 3 bases and V by 10 bases; bases with no gene match: 5. The CDR3: CAIRGGVYNEQFF. The CDR3 DNA follows: TGTGCCATCCGGGGGGGGGTCTACAATGAGCAGTTCTTC.

There are a few counts of this clonotype. The chain carries TRBV6-2 or TRBV6-3 and TRBJ1-3, with D possibly TRBD1 on 5 matching bases. The V gene lost 6 bases and the J gene lost 4 bases, with 25 bases spanning the gap. This CDR3 contains 18 residues. Germline V gene data show CDR1 as MNHEY and CDR2 as SVGEGT. The CDR3 DNA is TGTGCCAGCAGCCACATAAGTCTCGGGACGGAACGAGGAAACACCATATATTTT. Its translation is CASSHISLGTERGNTIYF.

This clonotype was seen only a few times. This chain uses TRBV20-1 with TRBJ2-7, with 8 bases aligning to TRBD2. The CDR3 contains 14 residues. Germline values: CDR1 DFQATT, CDR2 SNEGSKA (reference sequence). V lost 2 bases to trimming and J lost 5 bases; unmatched junction nucleotides: 8. The CDR3 loop reads CSARKAGVINEQYF. CDR3 DNA sequence: TGCAGTGCTAGAAAAGCGGGGGTGATAAACGAGCAGTACTTC.

The J gene is TRBJ2-3, the V gene TRBV7-3, with 7 bases fitting TRBD1. Losses at the gene ends were 5 bases for V and 2 bases for J; bases not matched to a gene: 7. CDR3 length equals 15 residues. The germline V gene has CDR1 SGHTA and CDR2 FQGTGA. The CDR3 bases are TGTGCCAGCAGCGCAGGGACAGATATCACAGATACGCAGTATTTT. It encodes CASSAGTDITDTQYF.

The sample holds many counts of this clonotype. The chain employs TRBV12-3 or TRBV12-4 and TRBJ2-1, with D hard to call. The CDR3 consists of 12 residues. Trimming removed 1 base at V and 13 bases at J, with 11 bases between. CDR3: CASSLEPPNQFF. CDR3 DNA sequence: TGTGCCAGCAGTTTAGAACCCCCAAACCAGTTCTTC.

This clonotype was observed a few times. The chain recombines TRBV9 with TRBJ2-2; D is undetermined. From germline, CDR1 is SGDLS and CDR2 YYNGEE. The CDR3 runs 14 residues. The V end lost 3 bases, the J end lost 4 bases, and 10 bases lay between the germline ends. Here the CDR3 reads CASSENAATGELFF. CDR3 nucleotide sequence: TGTGCCAGCAGCGAGAATGCGGCCACCGGGGAGCTGTTTTTT. Complete variable domain (other parts from reference TRBV9 and TRBJ2-2): DSGVTQTPKHLITATGQRVTLRCSPRSGDLSVYWYQQSLDQGLQFLIQYYNGEERAKGNILERFSAQQFPDLHSELNLSSLELGDSALYFCASSENAATGELFFGEGSRLTVL.

The chain has TRBV7-9 and TRBJ2-1, with 8 bases identical to TRBD2. The CDR3 covers 16 residues. The V and J ends lost 5 bases and 4 bases, in that order; junction bases with no gene match: 10. Germline V gives CDR1 SEHNR, CDR2 FQNEAQ (reference sequence). The CDR3: CASSPWIGGGYNEQFF. The CDR3 bases are TGTGCCAGCAGCCCCTGGATCGGGGGGGGGTACAATGAGCAGTTCTTC.

In its sample, this clonotype was seen a few times. V and J are TRBV24-1 and TRBJ2-1; D unresolved. Germline-derived CDR1 and CDR2 are KGHDR and SFDVKD. The CDR3 contains 14 residues. Trimming pared 5 bases from V and 0 bases from J, leaving 7 bases between. The CDR3 DNA follows: TGTGCCACCAGTGCTCCAAACTCCTACAATGAGCAGTTCTTC. It encodes CATSAPNSYNEQFF.

Only a few counts were recorded for this clonotype. The chain links TRBV20-1 to TRBJ1-1, with D perhaps TRBD1 (6 bases). There are 15 residues in the CDR3. CDR1 and CDR2 from the germline V gene are DFQATT and SNEGSKA (reference sequence). The ends were cut back, 6 bases at V and 5 bases at J, with 22 bases in the middle. CDR3 sequence (DNA): TGCAGTGCCGCGGCCGGGCCAGGGGTTTGGACTGAAGCTTTCTTT. This encodes CSAAAGPGVWTEAFF.

In its sample, this clonotype was seen a few times. The chain joins TRBV27 to TRBJ2-4; D is ambiguous. The CDR3 runs 14 residues. Germline CDR1 MNHEY, CDR2 SMNVEV (reference sequence). V was trimmed by 9 bases and J by 0 bases, leaving 12 bases between them. CDR3 in amino acids: CASARFQAKNIQYF. Written as DNA, the CDR3 is TGTGCCAGTGCGAGGTTCCAAGCCAAAAACATTCAGTACTTC.

This clonotype was found a few times. The chain is built from TRBV12-3 or TRBV12-4 and TRBJ2-2, with TRBD1 matching 7 bases. With V trimmed by 5 bases and J by 6 bases, 9 bases remained unmatched. The CDR3 runs 15 residues. The CDR3 loop reads CASSPHETGSGELFF. CDR3 nucleotide sequence: TGTGCCAGCAGTCCCCACGAGACAGGGTCCGGGGAGCTGTTTTTT.